This TCR beta chain is from a study of cytotoxic CD8 clonotypes in ibrutinib-treated CLL. The method was immunoSEQ multiplex PCR; TCRdb's version includes in-frame clones alone and lacks a portion of them. The data contain some 24,000 clones, around four fifths of them seen just once; the ten biggest clones take up roughly 9.5%. Trimming took 5 bases from V and 2 from J, leaving 12 bases between them. The CDR3 runs to 14 residues. CDR1 and CDR2 (germline): MNHNY, SVGAGI (reference sequence). Sequencing used PBMCs, obtained before ibrutinib treatment. The sequence came from a human donor with chronic lymphocytic leukemia. The chain joins TRBV6-6 to TRBJ1-2; tentatively, D is TRBD1 (5 bases). This chain's CDR3 is CASSRGTRNYGYTF. CDR3 nucleotides: TGTGCCAGCAGTCGGGGCACACGAAACTATGGCTACACCTTC.